The 4 T cell receptor beta chains listed next were all sequenced from one sample in a study of T cell responses to AZD1222 COVID-19 vaccine. Data came from immunoSEQ multiplex PCR; TCRdb stores just in-frame clones and leaves some out. Among 95,000 to 150,000 clones, 85% to 90% were seen once, and the ten largest hold under 3.5%. The specimen was peripheral blood, collected on day 0 of AZD1222 vaccination. Receptor source: an adult in good health.

The chain combines TRBV28 with TRBJ2-7, with 8 bases that match TRBD2. Germline CDR1 is MDHEN and CDR2 is SYDVKM. With 6 bases clipped from V and 1 base from J, the junction kept 14 bases outside the gene matches. The CDR3 spans 17 residues. CDR3 in DNA: TGTGCCAGCAGCCTGAATCCGTACGGGAGGGCTTCCTACGAGCAGTACTTC. Protein product: CASSLNPYGRASYEQYF.

The J gene is TRBJ1-2, the V gene TRBV5-1; a weak D match, TRBD1 (6 bases). The CDR3 spans 16 residues. CDR1 and CDR2 from the germline V gene are SGHRS and YFSETQ. V lost 2 bases and J lost 6, with 20 bases in between. The CDR3 nucleotides are TGCGCCAGCAGCTTTGGGGGCGCAGGGGAAGCGAATGGCTACACCTTC. Amino acids: CASSFGGAGEANGYTF.

V is TRBV9 and J is TRBJ2-3; no clear D gene. V shed 1 base and J shed 1 base, with 10 bases lying between them. The length of the CDR3 is 15 residues. Germline CDR1 and CDR2: SGDLS and YYNGEE. The CDR3 DNA reads as TGTGCCAGCAGCGTACGGACCCTGGGCACAGATACGCAGTATTTT. As protein: CASSVRTLGTDTQYF.

The chain is built from TRBV15 and TRBJ1-4; the D gene is possibly TRBD1 (6 bases). Germline V lookup: CDR1 LNHNV, CDR2 YYDKDF (reference sequence). The CDR3 totals 16 residues. Trimming shortened V by 1 base and J by 4 bases, and 13 bases separated the two germline ends. For the CDR3, the DNA is TGTGCCACCAGCAGAGTGGGGGGGCCGATTAATGAAAAACTGTTTTTT. Translated: CATSRVGGPINEKLFF. The whole variable domain, remainder taken from reference TRBV15 and TRBJ1-4, is DAMVIQNPRYQVTQFGKPVTLSCSQTLNHNVMYWYQQKSSQAPKLLFHYYDKDFNNEADTPDNFQSRRPNTSFCFLDIRSPGLGDTAMYLCATSRVGGPINEKLFFGSGTQLSVL.